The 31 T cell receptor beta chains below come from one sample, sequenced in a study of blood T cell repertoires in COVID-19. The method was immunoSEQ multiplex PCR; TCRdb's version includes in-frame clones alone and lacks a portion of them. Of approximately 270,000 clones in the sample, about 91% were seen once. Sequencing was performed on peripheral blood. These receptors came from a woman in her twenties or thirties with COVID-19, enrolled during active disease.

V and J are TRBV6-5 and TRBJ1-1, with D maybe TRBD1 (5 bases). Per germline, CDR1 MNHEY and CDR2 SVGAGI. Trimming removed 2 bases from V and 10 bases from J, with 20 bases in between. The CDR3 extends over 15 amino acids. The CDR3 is CASSYTQRGSLGAFF. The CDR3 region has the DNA TGTGCCAGCAGTTACACCCAACGGGGGAGCCTGGGAGCTTTCTTT.

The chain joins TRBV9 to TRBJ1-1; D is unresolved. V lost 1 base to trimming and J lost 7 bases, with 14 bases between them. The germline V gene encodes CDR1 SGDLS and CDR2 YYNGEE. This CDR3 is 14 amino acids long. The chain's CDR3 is CASSVWSSPNEAFF. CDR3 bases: TGTGCCAGCAGCGTATGGAGCAGCCCGAATGAAGCTTTCTTT.

CDR3 sequence: CASSPSAGNTEAFF. CDR3 sequence (DNA): TGTGCCAGCAGCCCAAGCGCCGGGAACACTGAAGCTTTCTTT. V is TRBV11-2 and J is TRBJ1-1, with no clear D. The germline V and J ends were trimmed by 5 bases and 1 base, with 11 bases remaining between them. Germline CDR1 and CDR2: SGHAT and FQNNGV. The CDR3 runs 14 residues.

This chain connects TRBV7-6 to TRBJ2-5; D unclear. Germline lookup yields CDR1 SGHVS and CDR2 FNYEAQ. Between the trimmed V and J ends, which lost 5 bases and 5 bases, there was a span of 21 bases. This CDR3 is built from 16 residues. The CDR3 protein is CASSPSRVSRWETQYF. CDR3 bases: TGTGCCAGCAGCCCTTCCCGGGTCTCAAGGTGGGAGACCCAGTACTTC.

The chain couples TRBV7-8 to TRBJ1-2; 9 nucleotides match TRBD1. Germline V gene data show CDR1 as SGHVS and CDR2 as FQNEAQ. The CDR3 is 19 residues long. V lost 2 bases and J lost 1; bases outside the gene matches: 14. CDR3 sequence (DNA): TGTGCCAGCAGCTTACAAATCCGGGACAGGGCTGCATTTAACTATGGCTACACCTTC. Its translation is CASSLQIRDRAAFNYGYTF. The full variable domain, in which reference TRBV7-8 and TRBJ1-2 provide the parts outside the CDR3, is GAGVSQSPRYKVAKRGQDVALRCDPISGHVSLFWYQQALGQGPEFLTYFQNEAQLDKSGLPSDRFFAERPEGSVSTLKIQRTQQEDSAVYLCASSLQIRDRAAFNYGYTFGSGTRLTVV.

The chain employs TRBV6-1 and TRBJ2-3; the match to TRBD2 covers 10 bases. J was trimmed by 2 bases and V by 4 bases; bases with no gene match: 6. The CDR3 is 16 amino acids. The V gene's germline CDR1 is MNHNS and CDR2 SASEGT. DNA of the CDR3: TGTGCCAGCAGTGGGGGTCTAGCGGGAGTCACAGATACGCAGTATTTT. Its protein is CASSGGLAGVTDTQYF.

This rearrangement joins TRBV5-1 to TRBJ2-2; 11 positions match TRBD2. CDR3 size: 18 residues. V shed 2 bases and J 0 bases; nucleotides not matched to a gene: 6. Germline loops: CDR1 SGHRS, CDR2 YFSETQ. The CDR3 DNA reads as TGCGCCAGCAGCTTTCCCGTAGCGGGAGGGCCGAACACCGGGGAGCTGTTTTTT. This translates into CASSFPVAGGPNTGELFF.

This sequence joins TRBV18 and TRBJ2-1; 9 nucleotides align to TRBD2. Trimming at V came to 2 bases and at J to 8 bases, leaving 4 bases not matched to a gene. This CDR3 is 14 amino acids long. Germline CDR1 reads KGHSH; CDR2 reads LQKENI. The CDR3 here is CASSPSPSGDEQFF. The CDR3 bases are TGTGCCAGCTCACCATCCCCTAGCGGGGATGAGCAGTTCTTC.

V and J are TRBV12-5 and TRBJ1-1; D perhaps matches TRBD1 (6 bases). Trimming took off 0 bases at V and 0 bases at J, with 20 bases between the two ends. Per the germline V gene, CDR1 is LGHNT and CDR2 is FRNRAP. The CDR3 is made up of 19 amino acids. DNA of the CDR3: TGTGCTAGTGGTTTGGTCCTGTCCATTACAGGGTTCATGAACACTGAAGCTTTCTTT. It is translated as CASGLVLSITGFMNTEAFF.

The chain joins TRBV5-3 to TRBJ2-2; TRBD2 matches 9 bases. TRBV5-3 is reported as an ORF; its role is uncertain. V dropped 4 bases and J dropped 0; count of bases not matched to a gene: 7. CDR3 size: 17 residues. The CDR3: CARSPPGLAPNTGELFF. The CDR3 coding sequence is TGTGCCAGAAGCCCTCCGGGACTAGCCCCGAACACCGGGGAGCTGTTTTTT.

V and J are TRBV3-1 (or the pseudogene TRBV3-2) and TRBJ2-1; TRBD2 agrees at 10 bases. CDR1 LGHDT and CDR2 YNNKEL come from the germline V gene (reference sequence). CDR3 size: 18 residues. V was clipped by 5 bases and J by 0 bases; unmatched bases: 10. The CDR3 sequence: CASSFLGASGSSYNEQFF. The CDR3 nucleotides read TGTGCCAGCAGCTTTCTGGGGGCTAGCGGGAGCTCCTACAATGAGCAGTTCTTC.

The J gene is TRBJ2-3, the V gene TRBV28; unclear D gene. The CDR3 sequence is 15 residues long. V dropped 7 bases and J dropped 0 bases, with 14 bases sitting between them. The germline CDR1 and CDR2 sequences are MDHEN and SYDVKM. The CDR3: CASTGPGTSTDTQYF. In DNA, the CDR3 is TGTGCCAGCACCGGTCCAGGAACTAGCACAGATACGCAGTATTTT. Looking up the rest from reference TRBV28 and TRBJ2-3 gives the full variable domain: DVKVTQSSRYLVKRTGEKVFLECVQDMDHENMFWYRQDPGLGLRLIYFSYDVKMKEKGDIPEGYSVSREKKERFSLILESASTNQTSMYLCASTGPGTSTDTQYFGPGTRLTVL.

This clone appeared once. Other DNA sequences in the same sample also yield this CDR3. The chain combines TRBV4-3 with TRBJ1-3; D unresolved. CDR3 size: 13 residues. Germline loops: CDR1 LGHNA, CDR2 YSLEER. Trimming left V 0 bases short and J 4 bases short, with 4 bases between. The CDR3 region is CASSQDRGNTIYF. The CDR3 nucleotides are TGCGCCAGCAGCCAAGATAGAGGAAACACCATATATTTT.

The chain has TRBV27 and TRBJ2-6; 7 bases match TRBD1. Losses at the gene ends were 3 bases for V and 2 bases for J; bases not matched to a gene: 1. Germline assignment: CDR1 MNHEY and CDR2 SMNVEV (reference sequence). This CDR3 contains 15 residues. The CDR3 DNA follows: TGTGCCAGCAGTTTCGACAGGGCTGGGGCCAACGTCCTGACTTTC. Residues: CASSFDRAGANVLTF.

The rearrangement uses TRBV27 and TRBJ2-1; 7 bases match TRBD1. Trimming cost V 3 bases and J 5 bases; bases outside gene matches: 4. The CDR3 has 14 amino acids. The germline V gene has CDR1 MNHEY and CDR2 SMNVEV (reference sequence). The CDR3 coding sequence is TGTGCCAGCAGTTTTTCACAGGGGAACAATGAGCAGTTCTTC. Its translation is CASSFSQGNNEQFF.

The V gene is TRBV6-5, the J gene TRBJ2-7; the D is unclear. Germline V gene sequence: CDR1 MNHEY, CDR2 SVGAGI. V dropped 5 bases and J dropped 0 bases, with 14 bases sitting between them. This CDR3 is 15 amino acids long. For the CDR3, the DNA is TGTGCCAGCAGTCCTCTAGATAGGTTCTCCTACGAGCAGTACTTC. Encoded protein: CASSPLDRFSYEQYF.

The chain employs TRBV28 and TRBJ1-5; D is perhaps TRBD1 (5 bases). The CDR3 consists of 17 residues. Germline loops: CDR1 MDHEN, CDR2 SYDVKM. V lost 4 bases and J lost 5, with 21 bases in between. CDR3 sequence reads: CASSYRIGGGRDQPQHF. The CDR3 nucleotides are TGTGCCAGCAGTTATCGTATTGGGGGTGGGAGGGATCAGCCCCAGCATTTT. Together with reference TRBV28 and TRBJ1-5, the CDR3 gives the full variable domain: DVKVTQSSRYLVKRTGEKVFLECVQDMDHENMFWYRQDPGLGLRLIYFSYDVKMKEKGDIPEGYSVSREKKERFSLILESASTNQTSMYLCASSYRIGGGRDQPQHFGDGTRLSIL.

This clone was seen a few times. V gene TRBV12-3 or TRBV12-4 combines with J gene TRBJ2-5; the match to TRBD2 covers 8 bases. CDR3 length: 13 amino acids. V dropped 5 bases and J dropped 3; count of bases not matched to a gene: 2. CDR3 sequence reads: CASSILAEETQYF. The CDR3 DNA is TGTGCCAGCAGTATACTAGCGGAAGAGACCCAGTACTTC.

This chain's CDR3 is CASSSAQTGTTQYF. For the CDR3, the DNA is TGTGCCAGCAGCTCAGCCCAAACCGGGACAACGCAGTATTTT. This chain links TRBV11-3 with TRBJ2-3; a weak D match, TRBD1 (6 bases). The germline CDR1 and CDR2 sequences are SGHNT and YENEEA. Trimming pared 4 bases from V and 9 bases from J, leaving 17 bases between. This CDR3 region has 14 residues.

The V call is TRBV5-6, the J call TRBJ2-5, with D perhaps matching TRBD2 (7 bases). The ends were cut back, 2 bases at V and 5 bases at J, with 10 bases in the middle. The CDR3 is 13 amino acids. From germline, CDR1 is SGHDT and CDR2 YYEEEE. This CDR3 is CASSFGGGETQYF. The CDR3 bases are TGTGCCAGCAGCTTTGGGGGGGGCGAGACCCAGTACTTC.

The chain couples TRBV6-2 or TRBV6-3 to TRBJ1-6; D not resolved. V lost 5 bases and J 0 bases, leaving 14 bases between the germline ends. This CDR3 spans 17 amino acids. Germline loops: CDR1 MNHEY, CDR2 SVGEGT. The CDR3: CASSGMGRSSYNSPLHF. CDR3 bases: TGTGCCAGCAGTGGAATGGGTCGGAGCTCCTATAATTCACCCCTCCACTTT.

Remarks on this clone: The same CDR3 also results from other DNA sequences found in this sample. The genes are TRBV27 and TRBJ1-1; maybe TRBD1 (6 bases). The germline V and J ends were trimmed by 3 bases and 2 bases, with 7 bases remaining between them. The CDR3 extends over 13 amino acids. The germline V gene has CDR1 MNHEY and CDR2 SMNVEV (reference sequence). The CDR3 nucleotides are TGTGCCAGCAGTTTCAGGGGCAACACTGAAGCTTTCTTT. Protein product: CASSFRGNTEAFF.

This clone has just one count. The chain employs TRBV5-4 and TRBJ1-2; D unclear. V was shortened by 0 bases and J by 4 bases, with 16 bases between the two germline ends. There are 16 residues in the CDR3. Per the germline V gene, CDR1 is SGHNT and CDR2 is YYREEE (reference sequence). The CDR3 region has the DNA TGTGCCAGCAGCTTGGATATAGGTGCGGTGGGCTATGGCTACACCTTC. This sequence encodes CASSLDIGAVGYGYTF.

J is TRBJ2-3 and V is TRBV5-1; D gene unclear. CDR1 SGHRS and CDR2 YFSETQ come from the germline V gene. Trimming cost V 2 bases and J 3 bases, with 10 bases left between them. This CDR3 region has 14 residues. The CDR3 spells CASSFLRGTDTQYF. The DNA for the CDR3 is TGCGCCAGCAGCTTTCTAAGAGGTACAGATACGCAGTATTTT. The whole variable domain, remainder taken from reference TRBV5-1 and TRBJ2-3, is KAGVTQTPRYLIKTRGQQVTLSCSPISGHRSVSWYQQTPGQGLQFLFEYFSETQRNKGNFPGRFSGRQFSNSRSEMNVSTLELGDSALYLCASSFLRGTDTQYFGPGTRLTVL.

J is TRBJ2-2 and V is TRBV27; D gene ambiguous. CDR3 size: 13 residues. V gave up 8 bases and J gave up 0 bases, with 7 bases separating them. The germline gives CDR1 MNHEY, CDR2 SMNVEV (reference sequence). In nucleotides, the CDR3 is TGTGCCAGCTCGCGTACGAACACCGGGGAGCTGTTTTTT. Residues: CASSRTNTGELFF.

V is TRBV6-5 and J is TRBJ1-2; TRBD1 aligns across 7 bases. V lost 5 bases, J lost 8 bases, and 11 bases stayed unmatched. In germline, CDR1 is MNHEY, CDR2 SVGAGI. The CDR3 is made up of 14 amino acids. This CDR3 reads CASSPRQGVQGYTF. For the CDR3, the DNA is TGTGCCAGCAGTCCAAGACAGGGTGTGCAGGGCTACACCTTC.

The CDR3 loop is CASSAGTGQFYEQYV. DNA for the CDR3: TGTGCCAGCAGTGCCGGGACAGGGCAGTTCTACGAGCAGTACGTC. The V call is TRBV2, the J call TRBJ2-7; 9 bases align to TRBD1. J gave up 3 bases and V 4 bases, and 7 bases lay outside the gene matches. This CDR3 is 15 amino acids long. Looked up from germline, CDR1 is SNHLY and CDR2 is FYNNEI.

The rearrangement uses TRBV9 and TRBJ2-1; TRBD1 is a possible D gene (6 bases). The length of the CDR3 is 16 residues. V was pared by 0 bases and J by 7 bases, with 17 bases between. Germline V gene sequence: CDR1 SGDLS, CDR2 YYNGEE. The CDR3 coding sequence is TGTGCCAGCAGCGTAGAATCCCAGGGGAACGGAAATGAGCAGTTCTTC. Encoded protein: CASSVESQGNGNEQFF.

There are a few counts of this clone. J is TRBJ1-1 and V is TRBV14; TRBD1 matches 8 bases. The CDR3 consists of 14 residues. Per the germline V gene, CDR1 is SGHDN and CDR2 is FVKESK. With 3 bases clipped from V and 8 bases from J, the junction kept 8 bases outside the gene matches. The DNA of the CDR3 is TGTGCCAGCAGCCAGCGCCTTCAGGGGGCCGAAGCTTTCTTT. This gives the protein CASSQRLQGAEAFF.

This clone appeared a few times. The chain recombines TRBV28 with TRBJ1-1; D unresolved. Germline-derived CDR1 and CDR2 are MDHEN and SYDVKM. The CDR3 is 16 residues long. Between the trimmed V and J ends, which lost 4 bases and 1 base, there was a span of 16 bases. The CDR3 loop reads CASSSRIRGGNTEAFF. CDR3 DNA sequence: TGTGCCAGCAGTTCCCGCATCCGGGGAGGGAACACTGAAGCTTTCTTT.

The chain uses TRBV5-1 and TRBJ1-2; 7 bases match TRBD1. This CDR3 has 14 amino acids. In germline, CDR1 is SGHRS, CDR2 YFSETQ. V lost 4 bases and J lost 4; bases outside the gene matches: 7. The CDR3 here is CASSPSGQIYGYTF. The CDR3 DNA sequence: TGCGCCAGCAGCCCTTCGGGACAGATCTATGGCTACACCTTC.